The rows below give T cell receptor beta chains drawn from one sample of a study of CD8+ T cells in alopecia areata. Clones were sequenced by immunoSEQ multiplex PCR, and TCRdb holds only the in-frame ones, with some missing. The sample holds a few hundred thousand clones, less than 45% seen once. The specimen comprised CD4+ T cells sorted from blood, sampled around week 31, from a patient treated with tofacitinib. The receptors come from a human donor with alopecia areata. Both conserved end residues are part of each CDR3. Fields, in order: clone size, CDR3 length, V gene, J gene, D gene, CDR3 DNA, CDR3 protein. A D gene is named only where the DNA matches it firmly. Some rows have no size entry. The others give once, few or many, or a class for an expanded clone.

.,13,TRBV29-1,TRBJ1-4,.,TGCAGCGTTGAGGAGGGGGATGGAGAAAAACTGTTTTTT,CSVEEGDGEKLFF
.,16,TRBV25-1,TRBJ2-5,TRBD2,TGTGCCAGCAGTGAATATACGGGAGGGGGCCAAGAGACCCAGTACTTC,CASSEYTGGGQETQYF
few,12,TRBV2,TRBJ1-1,.,TGTGCCAGCAGCTGGGACCCCCCTGAAGCTTTCTTT,CASSWDPPEAFF
few,14,TRBV12-5,TRBJ2-1,.,TGTGCTAGTGGCCCCCCGGGCCTCTACAATGAGCAGTTCTTC,CASGPPGLYNEQFF
.,13,TRBV6-5,TRBJ1-5,TRBD1,TGTGCCAGCAGCCGACAGGGTTATCAGCCCCAGCATTTT,CASSRQGYQPQHF
.,17,TRBV7-6,TRBJ2-2,.,TGTGCCAGCAGCTTAGAAGTTGGTGGGCCATACACCGGGGAGCTGTTTTTT,CASSLEVGGPYTGELFF
few,14,TRBV5-1,TRBJ1-2,TRBD1,TGCGCCAGCAGCTTCATCGACAGGGGCTATGGCTACACCTTC,CASSFIDRGYGYTF
many,18,TRBV7-2,TRBJ2-1,.,TGTGCCAGCAGCTTAGTCGGGCGGGGCAGGAGCTCCTACAATGAGCAGTTCTTC,CASSLVGRGRSSYNEQFF
few,15,TRBV5-1,TRBJ1-5,.,TGCGCCAGCAGCTTACTTAGTGGTACAGATCAGCCCCAGCATTTT,CASSLLSGTDQPQHF
.,13,TRBV30,TRBJ1-6,.,TGTGCCTGGAGTTTGAACATTGGGTCACCCCTCCACTTT,CAWSLNIGSPLHF
many,11,TRBV6-9,TRBJ2-3,.,TGTGCCAGCAGCGATCCGGATACGCAGTATTTT,CASSDPDTQYF
.,16,TRBV4-2,TRBJ2-7,TRBD2,TGTGCCAGCAGCCCTCAACCGGGACTAGCGGGATATCAGCAGTACTTC,CASSPQPGLAGYQQYF
few,15,TRBV19,TRBJ2-7,.,TGTGCCAGTCGGGGACTGGACGCTACAGGCTACGAGCAGTACTTC,CASRGLDATGYEQYF
once,14,TRBV6-5,TRBJ1-2,.,TGTGCCAGCCGACCCCCGGAGGCTAACTATGGCTACACCTTC,CASRPPEANYGYTF
few,13,TRBV15,TRBJ1-4,.,TGTGCCACCAGCCCCCAACGGATTGAAAAACTGTTTTTT,CATSPQRIEKLFF
.,14,TRBV6-5,TRBJ2-7,TRBD2,TGTGCCAGCAGTGGGGCGGGGGGGCCCTACGAGCAGTACTTC,CASSGAGGPYEQYF
many,13,TRBV9,TRBJ1-2,.,TGTGCCAGCAGCCGAGGGTTACTGACTGGCTACACCTTC,CASSRGLLTGYTF
.,14,TRBV5-6,TRBJ2-7,.,TGTGCCAGCAGTACCGGGCGGCAGTCCTACGAGCAGTACTTC,CASSTGRQSYEQYF
.,15,TRBV9,TRBJ2-1,TRBD2,TGTGCCAGCAGTGGATCTAGCGGGTCGTACAATGAGCAGTTCTTC,CASSGSSGSYNEQFF
.,14,TRBV11-3,TRBJ2-2,.,TGTGCCAGCAGCTTAGACGGTGCTGTCGGGGAGCTGTTTTTT,CASSLDGAVGELFF
.,12,TRBV18,TRBJ1-1,.,TGTGCCAGCTCACCTTTAACAGTTGAAGCTTTCTTT,CASSPLTVEAFF
few,13,TRBV14,TRBJ2-1,.,TGTGCCAGCAGCCGGCGGACAGTCAATGAGCAGTTCTTC,CASSRRTVNEQFF
few,14,TRBV6-1,TRBJ2-3,.,TGTGCCAGCAGTCAGAGACAGGCAGCAGATACGCAGTATTTT,CASSQRQAADTQYF
.,15,TRBV7-2,TRBJ2-1,.,TGTGCCAGCAGCTTACGGGGGGCCGGTTACAATGAGCAGTTCTTC,CASSLRGAGYNEQFF
many,13,TRBV14,TRBJ1-6,.,TGTGCCAGCAGCCAACAGGGGAGTTCACCCCTCCACTTT,CASSQQGSSPLHF
few,14,TRBV10-2,TRBJ2-1,TRBD1,TGCGCCAGCAGCCCGGGACAGAGCCGTACGGAGCAGTTCTTC,CASSPGQSRTEQFF
few,13,TRBV7-9,TRBJ1-1,.,TGTGCCGCAACACCCCTCCAGAACACTGAAGCTTTCTTT,CAATPLQNTEAFF
.,10,TRBV20-1,TRBJ2-7,TRBD1,TGCAGTGCTAGGCTTAACAGGGGGCACTTC,CSARLNRGHF
.,12,TRBV30,TRBJ1-1,.,TGTGCCTGGAGTGGGATGAACACTGAAGCTTTCTTT,CAWSGMNTEAFF
.,14,TRBV7-6,TRBJ1-4,.,TGTGCCAGCAGCTTAGACACGTGGAATGAAAAACTGTTTTTT,CASSLDTWNEKLFF
.,14,TRBV14,TRBJ2-3,.,TGTGCCAGCAGCCAAGAGGTCCCGACAGATACGCAGTATTTT,CASSQEVPTDTQYF
.,16,TRBV4-1,TRBJ2-4,.,TGCGCCAGCAGCCCGGGGAGAGGGCATACCAAAAACATTCAGTACTTC,CASSPGRGHTKNIQYF
few,13,TRBV7-3,TRBJ2-3,.,TGTGCCAGCAGCCAAGCCTACAGGGATACGCAGTATTTT,CASSQAYRDTQYF
once,15,TRBV25-1,TRBJ2-7,TRBD1,TGTGCCAGCAGTGAATCCGGGACAGGAACCTACGAGCAGTACTTC,CASSESGTGTYEQYF
.,12,TRBV11-2,TRBJ2-7,.,TGTGCCAGCAGAATAAGGGACTACGAGCAGTACTTC,CASRIRDYEQYF
.,13,TRBV7-9,TRBJ1-1,.,TGTGCCAGCAGCTTAGAGGGCGGCACTGAAGCTTTCTTT,CASSLEGGTEAFF
.,13,TRBV18,TRBJ1-5,.,TGTGCCAGCTCACCGGGGAAGGTTCAGCCCCAGCATTTT,CASSPGKVQPQHF
.,16,TRBV19,TRBJ2-5,TRBD2,TGTGCCAGTAGTATAGGGACTAGCGGGAGGGGAAAGACCCAGTACTTC,CASSIGTSGRGKTQYF
.,15,TRBV7-9,TRBJ2-5,TRBD1,TGTGCCAGCAGCCCCCGGGCAGGGGGCATAGAGACCCAGTACTTC,CASSPRAGGIETQYF
.,16,TRBV7-9,TRBJ2-5,TRBD2,TGTGCCAGCAGCGGCTACGGGACTAGCGAGCAAGAGACCCAGTACTTC,CASSGYGTSEQETQYF
.,15,TRBV7-8,TRBJ2-2,.,TGTGCCAGCAGCTTAAGGCCAACGAACACCGGGGAGCTGTTTTTT,CASSLRPTNTGELFF
few,13,TRBV7-6,TRBJ2-1,.,TGTGCCAGCAGCTTAGAGGGATCCAATGAGCAGTTCTTC,CASSLEGSNEQFF
once,15,TRBV7-2,TRBJ2-1,.,TGTGCCAGCAGCTTAGGGACTTCCACCTACAATGAGCAGTTCTTC,CASSLGTSTYNEQFF
.,13,TRBV27,TRBJ1-2,.,TGTGCCAGCAGTTTATTACAGGGTCGGGACTACACCTTC,CASSLLQGRDYTF
.,16,TRBV5-6,TRBJ1-2,.,TGTGCCAGCAGTCTCCCGACCGGGAGCCAAAGTAGTGGCTACACCTTC,CASSLPTGSQSSGYTF